The clone carrying this T cell receptor beta chain was seen a handful of times. Its antigen is as yet unknown. TCRdb re-called the 5' RACE reads through MiXCR, storing one row per CDR3 protein. The data hold hundreds of thousands of distinct CDR3 sequences, with over 25% observed a single time. This sample is part of a study of identical twins' blood T cells. General study points: Mainly, cloneset size products determined shared clonotypes, twins included. Twins reportedly had markedly more similar V usage than unrelated donors, even among out-of-frame TCRbeta clonotypes.

With 5 bases clipped from V and 1 base from J, the junction kept 2 bases outside the gene matches. The CDR3 runs 15 residues. Germline CDR1 and CDR2: SGHTA and FQGNSA. V usage is TRBV7-2 and J usage is TRBJ2-2; 9 bases align to TRBD2. The clonotype originates from a woman aged 18-49 years in good health. Specimen: PBMCs. The CDR3 coding sequence is TGTGCCAGCAGCATTAGCGGGGGGAACACCGGGGAGCTGTTTTTT. Translation: CASSISGGNTGELFF.